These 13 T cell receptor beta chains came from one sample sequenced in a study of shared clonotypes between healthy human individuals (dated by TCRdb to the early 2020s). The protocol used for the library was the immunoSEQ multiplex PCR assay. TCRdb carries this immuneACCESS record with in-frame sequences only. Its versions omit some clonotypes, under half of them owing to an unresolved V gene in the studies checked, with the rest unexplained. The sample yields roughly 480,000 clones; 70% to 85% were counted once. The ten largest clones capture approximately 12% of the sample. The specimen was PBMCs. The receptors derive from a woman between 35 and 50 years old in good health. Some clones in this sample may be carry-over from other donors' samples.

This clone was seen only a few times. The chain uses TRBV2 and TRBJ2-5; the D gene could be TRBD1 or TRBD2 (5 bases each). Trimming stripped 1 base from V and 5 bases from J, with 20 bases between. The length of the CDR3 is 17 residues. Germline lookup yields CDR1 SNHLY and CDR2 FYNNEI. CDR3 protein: CASSEGDVGRLRETQYF. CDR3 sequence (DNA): TGTGCCAGCAGTGAAGGGGACGTGGGCCGGCTTAGGGAGACCCAGTACTTC.

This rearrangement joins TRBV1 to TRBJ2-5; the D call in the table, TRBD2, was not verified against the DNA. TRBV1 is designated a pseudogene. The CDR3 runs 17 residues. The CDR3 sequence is CTSSQPPGEMYQETQYF. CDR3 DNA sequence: TGCACCAGCAGCCAACCCCCGGGGGAGATGTACCAAGAGACCCAGTACTTC.

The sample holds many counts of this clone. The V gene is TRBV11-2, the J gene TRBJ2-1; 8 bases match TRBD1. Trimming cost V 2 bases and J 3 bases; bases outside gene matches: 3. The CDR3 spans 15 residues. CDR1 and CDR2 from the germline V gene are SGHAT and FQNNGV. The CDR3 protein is CASSLTGGYYNEQFF. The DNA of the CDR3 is TGTGCCAGCAGCTTAACAGGGGGTTACTACAATGAGCAGTTCTTC.

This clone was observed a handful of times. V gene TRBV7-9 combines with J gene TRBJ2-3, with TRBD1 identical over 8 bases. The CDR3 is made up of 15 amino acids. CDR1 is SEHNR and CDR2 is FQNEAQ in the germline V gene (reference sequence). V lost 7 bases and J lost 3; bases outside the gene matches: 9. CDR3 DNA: TGTGCCAGCAATCCATGGACAGGGAGGACAGATACGCAGTATTTT. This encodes CASNPWTGRTDTQYF. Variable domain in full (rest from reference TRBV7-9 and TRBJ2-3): DTGVSQNPRHKITKRGQNVTFRCDPISEHNRLYWYRQTLGQGPEFLTYFQNEAQLEKSRLLSDRFSAERPKGSFSTLEIQRTEQGDSAMYLCASNPWTGRTDTQYFGPGTRLTVL.

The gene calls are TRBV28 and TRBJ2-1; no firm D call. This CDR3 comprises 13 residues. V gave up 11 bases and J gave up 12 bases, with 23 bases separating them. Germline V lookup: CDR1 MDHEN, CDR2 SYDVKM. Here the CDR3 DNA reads TGTGCCGCGGCAAGCCCGACGCCACATGGGCAGTTCTTC. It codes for CAAASPTPHGQFF.

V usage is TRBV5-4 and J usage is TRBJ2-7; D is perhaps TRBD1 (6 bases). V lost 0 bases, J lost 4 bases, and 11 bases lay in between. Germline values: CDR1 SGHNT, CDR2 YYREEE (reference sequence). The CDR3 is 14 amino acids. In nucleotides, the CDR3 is TGTGCCAGCAGCTTGGAACAGGGCGATTACGAGCAGTACTTC. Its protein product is CASSLEQGDYEQYF.

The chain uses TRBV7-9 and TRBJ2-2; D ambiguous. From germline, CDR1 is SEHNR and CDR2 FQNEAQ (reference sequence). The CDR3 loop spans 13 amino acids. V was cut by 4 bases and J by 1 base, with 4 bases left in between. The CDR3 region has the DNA TGTGCCAGCAGCTGGGGGAACACCGGGGAGCTGTTTTTT. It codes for CASSWGNTGELFF. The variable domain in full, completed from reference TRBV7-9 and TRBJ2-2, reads DTGVSQNPRHKITKRGQNVTFRCDPISEHNRLYWYRQTLGQGPEFLTYFQNEAQLEKSRLLSDRFSAERPKGSFSTLEIQRTEQGDSAMYLCASSWGNTGELFFGEGSRLTVL.

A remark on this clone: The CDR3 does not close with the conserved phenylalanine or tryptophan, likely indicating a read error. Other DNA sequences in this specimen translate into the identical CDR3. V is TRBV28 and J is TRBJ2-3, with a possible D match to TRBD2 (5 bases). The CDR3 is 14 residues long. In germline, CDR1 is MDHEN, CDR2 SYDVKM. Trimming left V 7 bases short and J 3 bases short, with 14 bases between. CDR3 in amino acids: CASKGAEETDTQYL. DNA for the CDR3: TGTGCCAGCAAGGGAGCGGAAGAAACAGATACGCAGTATTTG.

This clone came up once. The CDR3 nucleotides read TGCGCCAGCACTCGGGACGGCGGCTCCTACGAGCAGTACTTC. Its translation is CASTRDGGSYEQYF. This rearrangement joins TRBV5-1 to TRBJ2-7; D is possibly TRBD1 or TRBD2 (5 bases each). The CDR3 has 14 amino acids. Trimming removed 6 bases from V and 0 bases from J, with 13 bases in between. The germline V gene has CDR1 SGHRS and CDR2 YFSETQ.

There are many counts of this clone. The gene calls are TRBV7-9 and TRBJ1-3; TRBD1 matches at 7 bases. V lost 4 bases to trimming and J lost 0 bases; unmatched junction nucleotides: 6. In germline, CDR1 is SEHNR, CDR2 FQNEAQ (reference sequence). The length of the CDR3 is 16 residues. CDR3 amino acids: CASSSDRLSSGNTIYF. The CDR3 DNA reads TGTGCCAGCAGCTCGGACAGGCTGAGCTCTGGAAACACCATATATTTT. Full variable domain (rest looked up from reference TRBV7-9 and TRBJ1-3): DTGVSQNPRHKITKRGQNVTFRCDPISEHNRLYWYRQTLGQGPEFLTYFQNEAQLEKSRLLSDRFSAERPKGSFSTLEIQRTEQGDSAMYLCASSSDRLSSGNTIYFGEGSWLTVV.

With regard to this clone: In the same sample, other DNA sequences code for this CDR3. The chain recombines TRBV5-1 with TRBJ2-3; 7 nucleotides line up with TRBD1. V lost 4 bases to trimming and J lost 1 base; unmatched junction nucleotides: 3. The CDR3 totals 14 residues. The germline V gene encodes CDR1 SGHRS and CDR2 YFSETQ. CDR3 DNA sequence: TGCGCCAGCAGCCTAGGGGGCGGCACAGATACGCAGTATTTT. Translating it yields CASSLGGGTDTQYF.

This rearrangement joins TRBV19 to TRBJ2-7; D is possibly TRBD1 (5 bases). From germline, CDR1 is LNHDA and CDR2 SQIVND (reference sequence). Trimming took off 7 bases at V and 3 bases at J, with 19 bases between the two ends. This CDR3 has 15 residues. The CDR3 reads CASTPGDSLFYEQYF. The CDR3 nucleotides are TGTGCCAGTACCCCTGGAGACAGCCTGTTCTACGAGCAGTACTTC. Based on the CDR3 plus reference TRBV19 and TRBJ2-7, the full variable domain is DGGITQSPKYLFRKEGQNVTLSCEQNLNHDAMYWYRQDPGQGLRLIYYSQIVNDFQKGDIAEGYSVSREKKESFPLTVTSAQKNPTAFYLCASTPGDSLFYEQYFGPGTRLTVT.

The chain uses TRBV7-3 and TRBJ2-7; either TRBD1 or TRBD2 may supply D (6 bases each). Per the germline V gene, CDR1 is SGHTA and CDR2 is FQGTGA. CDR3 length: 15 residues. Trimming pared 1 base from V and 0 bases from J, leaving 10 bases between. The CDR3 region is CASSLSGTSSYEQYF. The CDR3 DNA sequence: TGTGCCAGCAGCTTAAGCGGGACAAGCTCCTACGAGCAGTACTTC. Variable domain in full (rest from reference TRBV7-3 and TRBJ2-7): GAGVSQTPSNKVTEKGKYVELRCDPISGHTALYWYRQSLGQGPEFLIYFQGTGAADDSGLPNDRFFAVRPEGSVSTLKIQRTERGDSAVYLCASSLSGTSSYEQYFGPGTRLTVT.